A single sample gave rise to the 27 T cell receptor beta chains below, sequenced in a study of beta chain features in type 1 diabetes. Since all of the isolated RNA was reverse transcribed, expressed TCRB transcripts were what got sequenced. The repertoire was sequenced with immunoSEQ multiplex PCR; TCRdb's copy has only in-frame clones and lacks some. The sample consists of nearly 250,000 clones, roughly 14% of them appearing once. The sample consisted of naive CD4+ T cells from blood. These receptors all come from a woman aged 40 to 49 in good health.

The sample holds a few counts of this clone. The chain has TRBV27 and TRBJ2-1; 10 nucleotides agree with TRBD2. The CDR3 spans 14 residues. Trimming removed 5 bases from V and 4 bases from J; junction bases left unmatched: 2. CDR1 and CDR2 (germline): MNHEY, SMNVEV (reference sequence). For the CDR3, the DNA is TGTGCCAGCAGTCGGACTAGCGGTTACAATGAGCAGTTCTTC. Its translation is CASSRTSGYNEQFF.

This clone turned up a few times. V gene TRBV6-6 combines with J gene TRBJ2-5; D unclear. The V and J ends lost 2 bases and 13 bases respectively, with 11 bases between them. Germline CDR1 is MNHNY and CDR2 is SVGAGI (reference sequence). This CDR3 has 11 residues. The CDR3 sequence: CASSYPNELYF. For the CDR3, the DNA is TGTGCCAGCAGTTACCCGAACGAGTTGTACTTC.

The V call is TRBV5-1, the J call TRBJ1-1; D unclear. CDR1 is SGHRS, CDR2 YFSETQ, per germline. V was cut by 2 bases and J by 1 base, with 9 bases left in between. CDR3 size: 14 residues. The CDR3 DNA sequence: TGCGCCAGCAGCTTTATGGCGGGGAACACTGAAGCTTTCTTT. Translated, it gives CASSFMAGNTEAFF. Filled out from reference TRBV5-1 and TRBJ1-1, the complete variable domain reads KAGVTQTPRYLIKTRGQQVTLSCSPISGHRSVSWYQQTPGQGLQFLFEYFSETQRNKGNFPGRFSGRQFSNSRSEMNVSTLELGDSALYLCASSFMAGNTEAFFGQGTRLTVV.

This sequence joins TRBV7-6 and TRBJ2-5; 7 nucleotides match TRBD2. TRBJ2-7 matches the DNA end more closely, so the J call is doubtful. This CDR3 spans 14 amino acids. CDR1 is SGHVS and CDR2 is FNYEAQ in the germline V gene. The CDR3 region has the DNA TGTGCCAGCAGCTTAGGGACTAGCTCCTACGAGCAGTACTTC. This encodes CASSLGTSSYEQYF.

A word on this clone: The DNA is omitted, as the CDR3 cannot be located on it reliably, and the CDR3 follows TCRdb's listing. The chain carries TRBV27 and TRBJ1-2. From its first to its last residue, the CDR3 has 15 amino acids. The germline V gene encodes CDR1 MNHEY and CDR2 SMNVEV (reference sequence). CDR3 region: CASSPLWQGGNGYTF.

This clone has more than one count but fewer than ten. This rearrangement joins TRBV9 to TRBJ1-3; TRBD1 is a possible D gene (6 bases). Germline V gene sequence: CDR1 SGDLS, CDR2 YYNGEE. Trimming pared 3 bases from V and 2 bases from J, leaving 9 bases between. This CDR3 has 14 amino acids. CDR3 sequence (DNA): TGTGCCAGCAGCGGACAGGTGACTGGAAACACCATATATTTT. Its protein is CASSGQVTGNTIYF.

The sample holds a few counts of this clone. The chain recombines TRBV6-5 with TRBJ2-7; 8 bases agree with TRBD1. Germline V gene data show CDR1 as MNHEY and CDR2 as SVGAGI. V dropped 8 bases and J dropped 4; count of bases not matched to a gene: 13. The CDR3 totals 15 residues. CDR3 DNA: TGTGCCAGCGCCCACATGGTGCAGGGGGCGTACGAGCAGTACTTC. Translated: CASAHMVQGAYEQYF.

This clone came up a few times. V usage is TRBV7-8 and J usage is TRBJ2-1, with unresolved D. Between the trimmed V and J ends, which lost 7 bases and 4 bases, there was a span of 11 bases. The germline CDR1 and CDR2 sequences are SGHVS and FQNEAQ. The CDR3 sequence is 13 residues long. This CDR3 is CASIGLVYNEQFF. The CDR3 nucleotides read TGTGCCAGCATCGGGTTGGTTTACAATGAGCAGTTCTTC.

This clone was seen more than once but under ten times. This sequence joins TRBV4-1 and TRBJ2-7, with 10 bases fitting TRBD2. Germline V gene lookup returns CDR1 MGHRA and CDR2 YSYEKL. This CDR3 contains 17 residues. V lost 1 base and J lost 2; bases outside the gene matches: 8. Here the CDR3 reads CASSQASVGLAAYEQYF. In nucleotides, the CDR3 is TGCGCCAGCAGCCAAGCTTCAGTCGGACTAGCGGCCTACGAGCAGTACTTC.

This clone was seen a handful of times. The V call is TRBV15, the J call TRBJ1-3; D remains ambiguous. V lost 3 bases and J 0 bases, leaving 15 bases between the germline ends. The V gene's germline CDR1 is LNHNV and CDR2 YYDKDF (reference sequence). The CDR3 extends over 17 amino acids. CDR3 nucleotide sequence: TGTGCCACCAGCAGGGCCCAGTTACAAATCTCTGGAAACACCATATATTTT. Its translation is CATSRAQLQISGNTIYF.

The chain joins TRBV19 to TRBJ1-5, with D tentatively TRBD1 (5 bases). Trimming stripped 5 bases from V and 4 bases from J, with 18 bases between. From germline, CDR1 is LNHDA and CDR2 SQIVND (reference sequence). The CDR3 runs to 16 residues. The CDR3 loop reads CASSPWGQSRNQPQHF. The CDR3 DNA reads TGTGCCAGTAGTCCCTGGGGCCAAAGTAGGAATCAGCCCCAGCATTTT.

The V gene is TRBV27, the J gene TRBJ2-7; D gene ambiguous. This CDR3 is built from 13 residues. The germline V gene has CDR1 MNHEY and CDR2 SMNVEV (reference sequence). Trimming shortened V by 6 bases and J by 6 bases, and 15 bases separated the two germline ends. CDR3 coding DNA: TGTGCCAGCAGGACTTTAACTTCTTCCGAGCAGTACTTC. Translating gives CASRTLTSSEQYF.

In its sample, this clone was seen a few times. The rearrangement uses TRBV2 and TRBJ2-7; perhaps TRBD1 as D (5 bases). Between the trimmed V and J ends, which lost 6 bases and 0 bases, there was a span of 15 bases. The germline V gene encodes CDR1 SNHLY and CDR2 FYNNEI. The CDR3 consists of 15 residues. The CDR3 spells CASSLDPRGSYEQYF. CDR3 DNA: TGTGCCAGCAGCTTGGATCCAAGGGGCTCCTACGAGCAGTACTTC.

As regards this clone: Distinct nucleotide sequences in the sample also encode this CDR3. CDR3 sequence reads: CASSLGTSGTDTQYF. The CDR3 coding sequence is TGCGCCAGCAGCTTAGGGACTAGCGGCACAGATACGCAGTATTTT. The rearrangement links TRBV5-1 to TRBJ2-3; TRBD2 agrees at 10 bases. V dropped 2 bases and J dropped 1; count of bases not matched to a gene: 1. This CDR3 is built from 15 residues. Germline CDR1 reads SGHRS; CDR2 reads YFSETQ.

The CDR3: CASSLGALPDTQYF. In nucleotides, the CDR3 is TGTGCCAGTAGTCTGGGAGCGCTGCCAGATACGCAGTATTTT. The chain employs TRBV19 and TRBJ2-3; a weak D match, TRBD2 (5 bases). The CDR3 extends over 14 amino acids. Germline-derived CDR1 and CDR2 are LNHDA and SQIVND (reference sequence). V dropped 5 bases and J dropped 4 bases, with 13 bases sitting between them.

This clone was counted only a few times. This chain uses TRBV7-8 with TRBJ2-5; 14 bases are shared with TRBD2. With 5 bases clipped from V and 4 bases from J, the junction kept 6 bases outside the gene matches. From germline, CDR1 is SGHVS and CDR2 FQNEAQ. The CDR3 runs 16 residues. This CDR3 reads CASSRGLAGGRETQYF. CDR3 DNA sequence: TGTGCCAGCAGCCGTGGACTAGCGGGGGGACGAGAGACCCAGTACTTC.

Remarks on this clone: Other DNA sequences in the sample encode the same CDR3. The rearrangement joins TRBV4-2 to TRBJ2-1; D is perhaps TRBD1 (5 bases). V was shortened by 2 bases and J by 0 bases, with 26 bases between the two germline ends. This CDR3 comprises 21 residues. CDR1 is LGHNA, CDR2 YNFKEQ, per germline. The DNA of the CDR3 is TGTGCCAGCAGCCAAAGATTCTCAGGACAAGGGGTTAGGAGCTCCTACAATGAGCAGTTCTTC. Translation: CASSQRFSGQGVRSSYNEQFF.

This clone was found a few times. The chain carries TRBV7-9 and TRBJ1-6, with 9 bases matching TRBD1. V lost 5 bases, J lost 10 bases, and 9 bases stayed unmatched. The CDR3 runs to 15 residues. Germline CDR1 is SEHNR and CDR2 is FQNEAQ (reference sequence). CDR3 amino acids: CASSLDTGGGSPLHF. The CDR3 bases are TGTGCCAGCAGCCTCGACACAGGGGGCGGCTCACCCCTCCACTTT.

The chain links TRBV6-1 to TRBJ1-2; D might be TRBD1 (5 bases). V was pared by 2 bases and J by 3 bases, with 10 bases between. The germline V gene has CDR1 MNHNS and CDR2 SASEGT. CDR3 length: 14 residues. The CDR3 here is CASSESTGDYGYTF. As DNA, the CDR3 is TGTGCCAGCAGTGAATCCACAGGCGACTATGGCTACACCTTC.

The V gene is TRBV7-9, the J gene TRBJ1-1; possible D gene TRBD1, 5 bases. The CDR3 runs 14 residues. Germline values: CDR1 SEHNR, CDR2 FQNEAQ (reference sequence). Trimming left V 2 bases short and J 5 bases short, with 12 bases between. CDR3 DNA: TGTGCCAGCAGCTTAATCAGGGATCGGACTGAAGCTTTCTTT. Protein product: CASSLIRDRTEAFF. The full variable domain, completed using reference TRBV7-9 and TRBJ1-1, is DTGVSQNPRHKITKRGQNVTFRCDPISEHNRLYWYRQTLGQGPEFLTYFQNEAQLEKSRLLSDRFSAERPKGSFSTLEIQRTEQGDSAMYLCASSLIRDRTEAFFGQGTRLTVV.

This clone was seen more than once but under ten times. The chain uses TRBV19 and TRBJ2-7; 8 bases are a match to TRBD1. The V and J ends lost 3 bases and 5 bases, in that order; junction bases with no gene match: 12. The CDR3 is made up of 16 amino acids. CDR1 is LNHDA and CDR2 is SQIVND in the germline V gene (reference sequence). CDR3 protein: CASSIISGRGRNEQYF. CDR3 coding DNA: TGTGCCAGTAGTATTATCTCGGGCAGGGGGCGGAACGAGCAGTACTTC.

This clone was seen a handful of times. The chain links TRBV7-2 to TRBJ2-7; 10 nucleotides agree with TRBD2. This CDR3 contains 15 residues. Trimming cost V 1 base and J 2 bases; bases outside gene matches: 2. Germline CDR1 SGHTA, CDR2 FQGNSA. The CDR3 sequence is CASSLVLAGAYEQYF. In DNA form, the CDR3 reads TGTGCCAGCAGCTTAGTCCTAGCGGGGGCCTACGAGCAGTACTTC.

This clone has only a few counts. The chain has TRBV5-1 and TRBJ2-6; the D is unclear. Per germline, CDR1 SGHRS and CDR2 YFSETQ. V shed 0 bases and J shed 0 bases, with 10 bases lying between them. The CDR3 runs to 17 residues. The CDR3 spells CASSLAVTNSGANVLTF. The CDR3 bases are TGCGCCAGCAGCTTGGCGGTTACCAACTCTGGGGCCAACGTCCTGACTTTC.

The count of this clone is one. A much larger clone is a single base away; this may be a read error. The V gene is TRBV11-2, the J gene TRBJ2-5; D is undetermined. Germline lookup yields CDR1 SGHAT and CDR2 FQNNGV. This CDR3 has 11 residues. Trimming left V 3 bases short and J 5 bases short, with 4 bases between. CDR3 nucleotide sequence: TGTGCCAGCAGCTTCGTGGAGACCCAGTACTTC. Translating it yields CASSFVETQYF. Variable domain in full (rest from reference TRBV11-2 and TRBJ2-5): EAGVAQSPRYKIIEKRQSVAFWCNPISGHATLYWYQQILGQGPKLLIQFQNNGVVDDSQLPKDRFSAERLKGVDSTLKIQPAKLEDSAVYLCASSFVETQYFGPGTRLLVL.

This clone turned up a few times. This rearrangement joins TRBV18 to TRBJ1-1, with 9 bases matching TRBD1. With V trimmed by 5 bases and J by 6 bases, 7 bases remained unmatched. The CDR3 has 14 residues. Looked up from germline, CDR1 is KGHSH and CDR2 is LQKENI. The CDR3 loop is CASSVTGGWAEAFF. CDR3 bases: TGTGCCAGCTCAGTGACAGGGGGATGGGCTGAAGCTTTCTTT.

A few counts support this clone. V usage is TRBV19 and J usage is TRBJ2-1, with 8 bases matching TRBD2. The CDR3 is made up of 14 amino acids. J lost 4 bases, V lost 8 bases, and 7 bases had no gene match. CDR1 and CDR2 from the germline V gene are LNHDA and SQIVND (reference sequence). The CDR3 sequence: CASGPGLGYNEQFF. The CDR3 nucleotides read TGTGCCAGTGGCCCGGGACTAGGTTACAATGAGCAGTTCTTC.

This clone was counted ten times or more. This chain joins TRBV7-2 and TRBJ2-7, with a possible D match to TRBD2 (5 bases). V lost 2 bases and J lost 2, with 13 bases in between. CDR1 is SGHTA, CDR2 FQGNSA, per germline. This CDR3 has 15 residues. The CDR3 coding sequence is TGTGCCAGCAGCTTAACGTCAGGAGGACCCTACGAGCAGTACTTC. Its translation: CASSLTSGGPYEQYF.